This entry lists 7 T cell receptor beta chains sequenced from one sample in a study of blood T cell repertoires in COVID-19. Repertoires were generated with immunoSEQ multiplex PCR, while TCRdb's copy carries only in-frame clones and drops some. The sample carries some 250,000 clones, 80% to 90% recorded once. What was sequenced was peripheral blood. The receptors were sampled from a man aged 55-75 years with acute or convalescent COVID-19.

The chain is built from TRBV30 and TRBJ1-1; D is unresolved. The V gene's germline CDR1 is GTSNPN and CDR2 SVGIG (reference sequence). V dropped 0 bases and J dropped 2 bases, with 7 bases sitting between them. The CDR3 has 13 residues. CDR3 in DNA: TGTGCCTGGAGTGTCACAGATAACACTGAAGCTTTCTTT. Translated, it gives CAWSVTDNTEAFF. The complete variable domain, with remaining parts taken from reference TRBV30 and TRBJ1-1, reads SQTIHQWPATLVQPVGSPLSLECTVEGTSNPNLYWYRQAAGRGLQLLFYSVGIGQISSEVPQNLSASRPQDRQFILSSKKLLLSDSGFYLCAWSVTDNTEAFFGQGTRLTVV.

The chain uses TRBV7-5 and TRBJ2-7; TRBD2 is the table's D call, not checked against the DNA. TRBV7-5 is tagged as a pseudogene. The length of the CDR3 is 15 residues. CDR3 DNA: TGTGCCAGAAGCGCCGGGGGGAGCGGAGTATACGAGCAGTACTTC. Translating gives CARSAGGSGVYEQYF.

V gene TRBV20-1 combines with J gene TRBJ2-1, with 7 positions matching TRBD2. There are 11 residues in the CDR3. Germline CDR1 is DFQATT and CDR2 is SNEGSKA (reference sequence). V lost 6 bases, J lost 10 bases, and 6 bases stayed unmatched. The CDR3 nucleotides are TGCAGTGCAAAGAAGCGGGGCGAGCAGTTCTTC. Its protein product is CSAKKRGEQFF.

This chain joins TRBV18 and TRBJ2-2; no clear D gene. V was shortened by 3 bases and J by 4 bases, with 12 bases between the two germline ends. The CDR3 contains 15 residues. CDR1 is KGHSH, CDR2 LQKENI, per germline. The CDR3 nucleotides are TGTGCCAGCTCACCCGTGGCAGTCCTCACCGGGGAGCTGTTTTTT. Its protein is CASSPVAVLTGELFF. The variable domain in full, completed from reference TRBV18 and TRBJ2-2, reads NAGVMQNPRHLVRRRGQEARLRCSPMKGHSHVYWYRQLPEEGLKFMVYLQKENIIDESGMPKERFSAEFPKEGPSILRIQQVVRGDSAAYFCASSPVAVLTGELFFGEGSRLTVL.

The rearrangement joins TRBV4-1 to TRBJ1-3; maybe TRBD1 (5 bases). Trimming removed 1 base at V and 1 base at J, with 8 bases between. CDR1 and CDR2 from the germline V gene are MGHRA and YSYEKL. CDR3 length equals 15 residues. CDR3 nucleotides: TGCGCCAGCAGCCAAGGGACAAGTTCTGGAAACACCATATATTTT. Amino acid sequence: CASSQGTSSGNTIYF.

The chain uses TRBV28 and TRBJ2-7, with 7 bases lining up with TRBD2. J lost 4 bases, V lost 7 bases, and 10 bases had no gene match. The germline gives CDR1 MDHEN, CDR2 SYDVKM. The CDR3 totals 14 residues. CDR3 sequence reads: CASNPATGGYEQYF. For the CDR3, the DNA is TGTGCCAGCAACCCCGCCACGGGGGGTTACGAGCAGTACTTC.

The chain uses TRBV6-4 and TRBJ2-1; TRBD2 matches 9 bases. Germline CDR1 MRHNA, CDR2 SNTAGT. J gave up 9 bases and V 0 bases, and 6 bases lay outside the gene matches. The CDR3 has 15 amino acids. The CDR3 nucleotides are TGTGCCAGCAGTGACTCGTCGGGGACTAGCTCTGAGCAGTTCTTC. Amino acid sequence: CASSDSSGTSSEQFF.